The 19 T cell receptor beta chains in this list originate from one sample, sequenced in a study of T cells in Graves' hyperthyroidism and ophthalmopathy. RNA transcripts provided the source from which TCR beta CDR3 regions were amplified. In the first-round RT-PCR of the TCR CDR3, the HTBI primer set was used. TCRdb reanalysed the multiplex PCR reads using MiXCR and keeps one entry per CDR3 protein. The sample records fewer than 650,000 distinct CDR3 sequences, under 15% being singletons. The sequenced sample was blood. Receptors were obtained from a woman in her thirties or forties with Graves' ophthalmopathy.

This clonotype was seen many times. The chain employs TRBV28 and TRBJ2-5; 9 nucleotides match TRBD2. J gave up 5 bases and V 3 bases, and 7 bases lay outside the gene matches. CDR1 MDHEN and CDR2 SYDVKM come from the germline V gene. This CDR3 has 15 residues. CDR3 nucleotide sequence: TGTGCCAGCAGTTTTCCAGCGGGAGGCGGGGAGACCCAGTACTTC. It codes for CASSFPAGGGETQYF.

This clonotype was picked up many times. The chain uses TRBV28 and TRBJ2-7; TRBD2 matches at 12 bases. Losses at the gene ends were 3 bases for V and 6 bases for J; bases not matched to a gene: 3. The germline CDR1 and CDR2 sequences are MDHEN and SYDVKM. The CDR3 has 14 residues. The chain's CDR3 is CASSLTSGRSEQYF. In nucleotides, the CDR3 is TGTGCCAGCAGTTTGACTAGCGGGAGATCCGAGCAGTACTTC.

This clonotype was recorded many times. This sequence joins TRBV20-1 and TRBJ2-7; no firm D call. Germline V gene sequence: CDR1 DFQATT, CDR2 SNEGSKA (reference sequence). The CDR3 contains 15 residues. The V end lost 3 bases, the J end lost 0 bases, and 15 bases lay between the germline ends. This CDR3 reads CSASPERPVSYEQYF. The CDR3 bases are TGCAGTGCTAGCCCAGAGCGCCCGGTCTCCTACGAGCAGTACTTC.

CDR3 bases: TGCAGCGTCCGGATAAACTATGGCTACACCTTC. This translates into CSVRINYGYTF. The chain employs TRBV29-1 and TRBJ1-2; D is undetermined. V gave up 6 bases and J gave up 2 bases, with 7 bases separating them. CDR1 and CDR2 (germline): SQVTM, ANQGSEA. The CDR3 totals 11 residues.

Many counts were recorded for this clonotype. This chain links TRBV20-1 with TRBJ2-5; 8 bases agree with TRBD2. The CDR3 consists of 16 residues. CDR1 is DFQATT and CDR2 is SNEGSKA in the germline V gene (reference sequence). Losses at the gene ends were 4 bases for V and 2 bases for J; bases not matched to a gene: 12. CDR3 DNA sequence: TGCAGTGCTAACTGGCAGCAAGCGGGAGTGCAAGAGACCCAGTACTTC. Protein product: CSANWQQAGVQETQYF.

This clonotype was seen more than once but under ten times. V and J are TRBV20-1 and TRBJ2-3; 15 nucleotides agree with TRBD2. J gave up 7 bases and V 3 bases, and 2 bases lay outside the gene matches. CDR3 length: 14 amino acids. Germline V gene sequence: CDR1 DFQATT, CDR2 SNEGSKA (reference sequence). The CDR3 here is CSARGTSGRNTQYF. CDR3 bases: TGCAGTGCTAGGGGGACTAGCGGGAGGAATACGCAGTATTTT.

A few counts support this clonotype. The V and J genes are TRBV9 and TRBJ2-1, with D perhaps TRBD2 (6 bases). The CDR3 totals 16 residues. Germline V gene lookup returns CDR1 SGDLS and CDR2 YYNGEE. Deletions cut 0 bases from V and 5 bases from J, with 15 bases between. In nucleotides, the CDR3 is TGTGCCAGCAGCGTAGCTGGGGGGTACGGGCACAATGAGCAGTTCTTC. It translates to CASSVAGGYGHNEQFF.

The table lists this clonotype with many counts. The chain is built from TRBV28 and TRBJ2-7; TRBD2 might be the D (6 bases). The CDR3 extends over 12 amino acids. The V gene's germline CDR1 is MDHEN and CDR2 SYDVKM. V dropped 6 bases and J dropped 2 bases, with 8 bases sitting between them. The CDR3 loop reads CASRGGPYEQYF. DNA of the CDR3: TGTGCCAGCAGGGGGGGACCCTACGAGCAGTACTTC. The full variable domain, in which reference TRBV28 and TRBJ2-7 provide the parts outside the CDR3, is DVKVTQSSRYLVKRTGEKVFLECVQDMDHENMFWYRQDPGLGLRLIYFSYDVKMKEKGDIPEGYSVSREKKERFSLILESASTNQTSMYLCASRGGPYEQYFGPGTRLTVT.

Only a few counts were recorded for this clonotype. The chain combines TRBV19 with TRBJ2-1; no definite D call. Deletions cut 10 bases from V and 0 bases from J, with 16 bases between. Germline CDR1 reads LNHDA; CDR2 reads SQIVND (reference sequence). This CDR3 contains 15 residues. The CDR3: CAISKQKSSYNEQFF. The CDR3 region has the DNA TGTGCCATTTCGAAACAGAAAAGCTCCTACAATGAGCAGTTCTTC.

This clonotype has a count of ten or more. The chain has TRBV5-1 and TRBJ1-1; 8 bases map to TRBD1. The CDR3 loop spans 16 amino acids. Trimming removed 5 bases from V and 6 bases from J; junction bases left unmatched: 15. Germline V gene sequence: CDR1 SGHRS, CDR2 YFSETQ. Written as DNA, the CDR3 is TGCGCCAGCAGACATGACAGGGGCAGCTTCGGTGCTGAAGCTTTCTTT. It specifies CASRHDRGSFGAEAFF.

This clonotype was counted at least ten times. The chain couples TRBV28 to TRBJ1-1, with D maybe TRBD1 (5 bases). Germline-derived CDR1 and CDR2 are MDHEN and SYDVKM. Trimming left V 5 bases short and J 4 bases short, with 14 bases between. This CDR3 is 14 amino acids long. The CDR3, as DNA: TGTGCCAGCAGTACACGGGGGATGACCACTGAAGCTTTCTTT. This sequence encodes CASSTRGMTTEAFF.

There are a few counts of this clonotype. V usage is TRBV2 and J usage is TRBJ2-2; TRBD1 aligns across 7 bases. J was trimmed by 6 bases and V by 7 bases; bases with no gene match: 5. The V gene's germline CDR1 is SNHLY and CDR2 FYNNEI. The CDR3 is made up of 13 amino acids. CDR3 DNA sequence: TGTGCCAGCATGAACGGACAGGCCGGGGAGCTGTTTTTT. This codes for CASMNGQAGELFF. Together with reference TRBV2 and TRBJ2-2, the CDR3 gives the full variable domain: EPEVTQTPSHQVTQMGQEVILRCVPISNHLYFYWYRQILGQKVEFLVSFYNNEISEKSEIFDDQFSVERPDGSNFTLKIRSTKLEDSAMYFCASMNGQAGELFFGEGSRLTVL.

In its sample, this clonotype was seen many times. The V call is TRBV6-2 or TRBV6-3, the J call TRBJ2-7, with D possibly matching TRBD1 (6 bases). Germline CDR1 MNHEY, CDR2 SVGEGT. The CDR3 has 13 residues. The ends were cut back, 6 bases at V and 5 bases at J, with 14 bases in the middle. Here the CDR3 reads CASRSPNRDEQYF. CDR3 nucleotide sequence: TGTGCCAGCAGATCCCCAAACAGGGACGAGCAGTACTTC.

This chain links TRBV25-1 with TRBJ1-2, with D possibly TRBD1 on 5 matching bases. Germline V CDR1 and CDR2: MGHDK, SYGVNS. This CDR3 contains 12 residues. V lost 2 bases and J lost 8, with 9 bases in between. The CDR3 DNA reads TGTGCCAGCAGTGAAGGGGCTGAAGGCTACACCTTC. It codes for CASSEGAEGYTF.

As for this clonotype: This sequence may be a read error, since a much larger clone differs from it by one base. The chain links TRBV15 to TRBJ2-7; D tentatively fits TRBD1 or TRBD2 (5 bases each). The CDR3 loop spans 13 amino acids. The germline CDR1 and CDR2 sequences are LNHNV and YYDKDF (reference sequence). CDR3 bases: TGTGCCACCAGCAGAGATAAGTCAACGGGGCAGTGCTTC. It encodes CATSRDKSTGQCF.

V usage is TRBV4-1 and J usage is TRBJ2-7; D assignment may be TRBD1 or TRBD2 (5 bases each). V was clipped by 1 base and J by 0 bases, with 16 bases between them. Germline CDR1 is MGHRA and CDR2 is YSYEKL. This CDR3 spans 17 amino acids. CDR3 sequence (DNA): TGCGCCAGCAGCCAAGGCACCGGGACCCCGAGCTCCTACGAGCAGTACTTC. The encoded protein is CASSQGTGTPSSYEQYF.

At least ten counts were recorded for this clonotype. The genes are TRBV2 and TRBJ1-1; 8 positions agree with TRBD1. This CDR3 spans 12 amino acids. Losses at the gene ends were 6 bases for V and 6 bases for J; bases not matched to a gene: 3. The germline V gene has CDR1 SNHLY and CDR2 FYNNEI. The CDR3 reads CASRGTGPEAFF. In DNA, the CDR3 is TGTGCCAGCAGAGGGACAGGCCCTGAAGCTTTCTTT.

This clonotype showed up many times. The V gene is TRBV6-1, the J gene TRBJ1-1; D unclear. Germline V gene lookup returns CDR1 MNHNS and CDR2 SASEGT. V was cut by 8 bases and J by 5 bases, with 12 bases left in between. The CDR3 is 12 residues long. CDR3 coding DNA: TGTGCCAGCCTCCAATCACCGACTGAAGCTTTCTTT. It yields the protein CASLQSPTEAFF.

This clonotype was picked up many times. J is TRBJ2-7 and V is TRBV27, with D possibly being TRBD2 (6 bases). V was shortened by 4 bases and J by 3 bases, with 16 bases between the two germline ends. The CDR3 covers 15 residues. Germline CDR1 and CDR2: MNHEY and SMNVEV (reference sequence). The CDR3 is CASSYSQGGYYEQYF. CDR3 in DNA: TGTGCCAGCAGTTATTCCCAGGGAGGTTACTACGAGCAGTACTTC.